The T cell receptor (beta chain) under discussion was sequenced for a study of chemoradiotherapy in HPV16-positive cancers. General study findings and limits: Candidate HPV-specific clones and E7-related TCR motifs grew in tumor during treatment.

Repeated repertoire sampling spanned the course of chemoradiotherapy. V was trimmed by 5 bases and J by 6 bases, leaving 13 bases between them. CDR1 and CDR2 (germline): SGHAT, FQDESV (reference sequence). This CDR3 has 14 amino acids. A word on this clone: The antigen is not known.

Profiling relied on immunoSEQ multiplex PCR, and the TCRdb table lists in-frame clones only, not all of them. The table lists roughly 32,000 clones, about 89% of them singletons, with over 3% in the top ten. This TCR derives from a human donor with HPV-associated anogenital cancer. Source: blood, taken from a patient who underwent chemoradiotherapy. The V gene is TRBV11-1, the J gene TRBJ2-2, with a weak D call TRBD1 (6 bases). CDR3 DNA sequence: TGTGCCAGCAGCCAATTCAACAGGGCCGGGGAGCTGTTTTTT. Translating it yields CASSQFNRAGELFF. Full variable domain (outside the CDR3, taken from reference TRBV11-1 and TRBJ2-2): EAEVAQSPRYKITEKSQAVAFWCDPISGHATLYWYRQILGQGPELLVQFQDESVVDDSQLPKDRFSAERLKGVDSTLKIQPAELGDSAMYLCASSQFNRAGELFFGEGSRLTVL.